This T cell receptor (beta chain) was profiled in a study of kidney transplant recipient with SARS-CoV-2 infection. This clonotype was seen only a few times. With V trimmed by 2 bases and J by 2 bases, 1 base remained unmatched. Germline V gene sequence: CDR1 MNHEY, CDR2 SMNVEV (reference sequence). This CDR3 comprises 14 residues. Each CDR3 protein gets one entry after TCRdb re-called the reads with MiXCR. The table records about 240,000 distinct CDR3 sequences, 29% of them present only once. The specimen comprised a blood sample, sampled at baseline and on roughly day 110 from a kidney transplant recipient. The TCR comes from a young adult male patient who had COVID-19 and was a kidney transplant recipient. Some T cells may be the graft donor's. This sequence joins TRBV27 and TRBJ2-3, with 7 bases fitting TRBD2. This chain's CDR3 is CASSLRDYTDTQYF. The CDR3 DNA reads TGTGCCAGCAGTTTAAGGGACTACACAGATACGCAGTATTTT.